This T cell receptor (beta chain) was sequenced for a study of blood T cells in healthy people across ages. As to this clonotype: The antigen is undetermined.

General study findings and limits: From one million sequenced T cells, diversity estimates were lower bounds.

Primers used in a second PCR of about 7 to 12 cycles were a sample-barcoded 5' primer and a J-beta primer mix. TCRdb re-derived calls from the 5' RACE reads in MiXCR, one entry per CDR3 protein. Counted here are almost 800,000 distinct CDR3 sequences, 58% occurring once; the ten biggest clones make up around 22%. The CDR3 loop spans 15 amino acids. CDR1 is SEHNR and CDR2 is FQNEAQ in the germline V gene (reference sequence). With V trimmed by 5 bases and J by 3 bases, 9 bases remained unmatched. The chain has TRBV7-9 and TRBJ2-5; 7 bases align to TRBD1. Material: blood. This sequence was found in a man aged 25 to 45 in good health. CDR3: CASSTRGTNEETQYF. The CDR3 bases are TGTGCCAGCAGCACCAGGGGGACAAACGAAGAGACCCAGTACTTC.